One sample yielded the 29 T cell receptor beta chains listed below, sequenced in a study of T cell responses to AZD1222 COVID-19 vaccine. Profiled with immunoSEQ multiplex PCR; TCRdb holds only in-frame clones, not every one. In the table there are some 120,000 clones, roughly nine tenths of which are singletons. The specimen comprised peripheral blood, sampled 28 days after the second AZD1222 dose. The receptors were sampled from an adult who received the AZD1222 COVID-19 vaccine.

V usage is TRBV5-1 and J usage is TRBJ2-7; 12 positions match TRBD2. The CDR3 spans 14 residues. Trimming removed 3 bases from V and 2 bases from J; junction bases left unmatched: 0. Germline V lookup: CDR1 SGHRS, CDR2 YFSETQ. The CDR3 DNA reads TGCGCCAGCAGCTCTAGCGGGAGGGCCTACGAGCAGTACTTC. Protein sequence: CASSSSGRAYEQYF.

The V gene is TRBV5-1, the J gene TRBJ1-1; D not certain. V was clipped by 4 bases and J by 7 bases, with 20 bases between them. There are 15 residues in the CDR3. CDR1 and CDR2 (germline): SGHRS, YFSETQ. The CDR3 region has the DNA TGCGCCAGCAGCCCCCAAGAGATCAGCGGGAATGAAGCTTTCTTT. This encodes CASSPQEISGNEAFF. The whole variable domain, filled in from reference TRBV5-1 and TRBJ1-1, reads KAGVTQTPRYLIKTRGQQVTLSCSPISGHRSVSWYQQTPGQGLQFLFEYFSETQRNKGNFPGRFSGRQFSNSRSEMNVSTLELGDSALYLCASSPQEISGNEAFFGQGTRLTVV.

V is TRBV5-6 and J is TRBJ1-1, with D uncertain. Germline V lookup: CDR1 SGHDT, CDR2 YYEEEE. This CDR3 is 13 amino acids long. V lost 2 bases and J 3 bases, leaving 8 bases between the germline ends. This chain's CDR3 is CASSLGSYTEAFF. The CDR3 coding sequence is TGTGCCAGCAGCTTAGGCAGTTACACTGAAGCTTTCTTT.

The chain recombines TRBV28 with TRBJ1-1; the D gene is possibly TRBD1 (5 bases). The V end lost 1 base, the J end lost 4 bases, and 13 bases lay between the germline ends. CDR3 length: 15 amino acids. Germline V gene lookup returns CDR1 MDHEN and CDR2 SYDVKM. Written as DNA, the CDR3 is TGTGCCAGCAGTTTATTAGACAGAATATCCACTGAAGCTTTCTTT. This sequence encodes CASSLLDRISTEAFF.

This clone came up once. The CDR3 loop reads CASSTQGVTDTQYF. DNA for the CDR3: TGTGCCAGCAGCACACAGGGGGTCACAGATACGCAGTATTTT. The V and J genes are TRBV7-9 and TRBJ2-3; the match to TRBD1 covers 8 bases. The CDR3 totals 14 residues. CDR1 and CDR2 (germline): SEHNR, FQNEAQ (reference sequence). The J segment lost 2 bases and the V segment lost 5 bases, leaving 3 bases of the junction unmatched.

Remarks on this clone: Because the CDR3's place on the DNA is in doubt, the DNA is left out and the CDR3 is given as listed by TCRdb. V usage is TRBV28 and J usage is TRBJ2-3. Ends included, the CDR3 has 13 residues. Per germline, CDR1 MDHEN and CDR2 SYDVKM. CDR3 sequence reads: CASSTSDRDTQYF.

The chain carries TRBV7-9 and TRBJ2-5; D is possibly TRBD1 (5 bases). The CDR3 sequence is 16 residues long. Germline V gene sequence: CDR1 SEHNR, CDR2 FQNEAQ (reference sequence). Trimming removed 5 bases at V and 0 bases at J, with 16 bases between. The chain's CDR3 is CASSPTSRQYQETQYF. CDR3 DNA sequence: TGTGCCAGCAGCCCCACCTCTAGACAGTACCAAGAGACCCAGTACTTC.

The chain has TRBV11-1 and TRBJ1-6; 7 bases are a match to TRBD1. Germline CDR1 reads SGHAT; CDR2 reads FQDESV (reference sequence). Trimming removed 3 bases from V and 8 bases from J; junction bases left unmatched: 4. This CDR3 is built from 14 residues. DNA of the CDR3: TGTGCCAGCAGCTTTGACAGGGACGATTCACCCCTCCACTTT. Amino acids: CASSFDRDDSPLHF.

CDR3 nucleotides: TGCGCCAGCTCACTAGCGGGAGGGAGCTCCTACGAGCAGTACTTC. Translated, it gives CASSLAGGSSYEQYF. V usage is TRBV5-1 and J usage is TRBJ2-7, with 13 positions matching TRBD2. The CDR3 spans 15 residues. Trimming at V came to 7 bases and at J to 0 bases, leaving 4 bases not matched to a gene. From germline, CDR1 is SGHRS and CDR2 YFSETQ.

The rearrangement links TRBV11-3 to TRBJ1-1, with unresolved D. Germline V gene data show CDR1 as SGHNT and CDR2 as YENEEA. The V gene lost 1 base and the J gene lost 5 bases, with 8 bases spanning the gap. The CDR3 is 13 amino acids. The CDR3 DNA reads TGTGCCAGCAGCTTAGGGGTTGGAACTGAAGCTTTCTTT. Translation gives CASSLGVGTEAFF.

V and J are TRBV5-8 and TRBJ2-7, with TRBD2 matching 8 bases. Germline lookup yields CDR1 SGHTS and CDR2 YDEGEE. Trimming at V came to 3 bases and at J to 1 base, leaving 3 bases not matched to a gene. The CDR3 runs 14 residues. The chain's CDR3 is CASSSSGLSYEQYF. The CDR3 region has the DNA TGTGCCAGCAGCTCTAGCGGGCTATCCTACGAGCAGTACTTC.

The rearrangement links TRBV28 to TRBJ2-1; no clear D. The length of the CDR3 is 10 residues. The germline gives CDR1 MDHEN, CDR2 SYDVKM. V lost 6 bases and J lost 8, with 5 bases in between. Written as DNA, the CDR3 is TGTGCCAGCAGCCTAGATGAGCAGTTCTTC. This gives the protein CASSLDEQFF. The full variable domain, completed using reference TRBV28 and TRBJ2-1, is DVKVTQSSRYLVKRTGEKVFLECVQDMDHENMFWYRQDPGLGLRLIYFSYDVKMKEKGDIPEGYSVSREKKERFSLILESASTNQTSMYLCASSLDEQFFGPGTRLTVL.

V usage is TRBV5-1 and J usage is TRBJ1-3; no reliable D call. Germline CDR1 is SGHRS and CDR2 is YFSETQ. This CDR3 is 14 amino acids long. Between the trimmed V and J ends, which lost 2 bases and 2 bases, there was a span of 8 bases. CDR3 protein: CASSFDGPGNTIYF. CDR3 sequence (DNA): TGCGCCAGCAGCTTCGACGGTCCTGGAAACACCATATATTTT.

In this sample, this clone turned up once. The rearrangement links TRBV28 to TRBJ2-6, with 8 positions matching TRBD1. The CDR3 runs to 16 residues. The J segment lost 2 bases and the V segment lost 1 base, leaving 1 base of the junction unmatched. Germline values: CDR1 MDHEN, CDR2 SYDVKM. In nucleotides, the CDR3 is TGTGCCAGCAGTTTATTGGACAGGGCTGGGGCCAACGTCCTGACTTTC. This translates into CASSLLDRAGANVLTF.

The chain recombines TRBV6-5 with TRBJ1-1; D ambiguous. The CDR3 spans 13 residues. V lost 2 bases and J lost 3, with 7 bases in between. Germline V lookup: CDR1 MNHEY, CDR2 SVGAGI. The DNA of the CDR3 is TGTGCCAGCAGTTACGGGAGGGACACTGAAGCTTTCTTT. Translating gives CASSYGRDTEAFF.

This clone showed up just a few times. The DNA of the CDR3 is TGCAGCGTTGCGTTGGCGGGCGGGGAGCTGTTTTTT. This gives the protein CSVALAGGELFF. V gene TRBV29-1 combines with J gene TRBJ2-2, with D perhaps TRBD2 (5 bases). This CDR3 comprises 12 residues. Trimming pared 4 bases from V and 7 bases from J, leaving 10 bases between. From germline, CDR1 is SQVTM and CDR2 ANQGSEA.

The chain recombines TRBV2 with TRBJ1-6; TRBD1 agrees at 9 bases. The CDR3 extends over 14 amino acids. Germline CDR1 SNHLY, CDR2 FYNNEI. The ends lost 6 bases at V and 7 bases at J; junction bases unmatched: 4. The CDR3: CASRIQGANSPLHF. The DNA for the CDR3 is TGTGCCAGCAGAATACAGGGGGCGAATTCACCCCTCCACTTT.

V is TRBV7-9 and J is TRBJ2-3, with 13 positions matching TRBD2. The CDR3 has 18 amino acids. CDR1 SEHNR and CDR2 FQNEAQ come from the germline V gene (reference sequence). V lost 5 bases and J lost 2; bases outside the gene matches: 10. Here the CDR3 DNA reads TGTGCCAGCAGCGCGGGGACTAGCGGGACCCCCCACACAGATACGCAGTATTTT. Translation gives CASSAGTSGTPHTDTQYF.

V is TRBV19 and J is TRBJ2-4, with 8 bases that match TRBD1. Germline trimming cut 4 bases from V and 8 bases from J; bases unmatched to any gene: 7. CDR1 is LNHDA and CDR2 is SQIVND in the germline V gene (reference sequence). There are 14 residues in the CDR3. The CDR3 sequence: CASSKRTGWDIQYF. The CDR3 DNA sequence: TGTGCCAGTAGTAAGAGGACAGGGTGGGACATTCAGTACTTC.

V is TRBV6-5 and J is TRBJ2-2, with D unclear. Germline CDR1 and CDR2: MNHEY and SVGAGI. The CDR3 sequence is 15 residues long. V was cut by 4 bases and J by 1 base, with 10 bases left in between. The DNA of the CDR3 is TGTGCCAGCAGTTTCTGGACGGTGAACACCGGGGAGCTGTTTTTT. Protein: CASSFWTVNTGELFF.

The chain recombines TRBV6-5 with TRBJ1-1; D possibly corresponds to TRBD1 (6 bases). Germline V gene sequence: CDR1 MNHEY, CDR2 SVGAGI. Trimming cost V 4 bases and J 1 base, with 16 bases left between them. CDR3 length equals 16 residues. DNA of the CDR3: TGTGCCAGCAGTTCGGTTGGGGGAGGGGGGAACACTGAAGCTTTCTTT. Protein sequence: CASSSVGGGGNTEAFF.

This clone was recorded only once. The chain joins TRBV6-1 to TRBJ1-1, with 8 nucleotides matching TRBD1. V dropped 2 bases and J dropped 8; count of bases not matched to a gene: 10. CDR3 length equals 15 residues. Per the germline V gene, CDR1 is MNHNS and CDR2 is SASEGT. The CDR3 DNA is TGTGCCAGCAGTGAATTTAGGACAGGGAAGACCGAAGCTTTCTTT. The encoded protein is CASSEFRTGKTEAFF.

The rearrangement uses TRBV15 and TRBJ2-1; TRBD2 is a possible D gene (5 bases). The ends were cut back, 0 bases at V and 1 base at J, with 7 bases in the middle. The CDR3 extends over 15 amino acids. Per germline, CDR1 LNHNV and CDR2 YYDKDF (reference sequence). The CDR3 coding sequence is TGTGCCACCAGCAGAGATGCGGGTTCCTACAATGAGCAGTTCTTC. This gives the protein CATSRDAGSYNEQFF.

This clone was counted a single time. The genes are TRBV9 and TRBJ2-2; D ambiguous. The germline gives CDR1 SGDLS, CDR2 YYNGEE. Trimming took 2 bases from V and 2 from J, leaving 4 bases between them. The CDR3 sequence is 13 residues long. The CDR3 protein is CASSVDNTGELFF. Here the CDR3 DNA reads TGTGCCAGCAGCGTCGACAACACCGGGGAGCTGTTTTTT. The variable domain in full, with the rest retrieved from reference TRBV9 and TRBJ2-2, is DSGVTQTPKHLITATGQRVTLRCSPRSGDLSVYWYQQSLDQGLQFLIQYYNGEERAKGNILERFSAQQFPDLHSELNLSSLELGDSALYFCASSVDNTGELFFGEGSRLTVL.

The gene calls are TRBV4-1 and TRBJ2-5, with TRBD1 matching over 8 bases. J gave up 5 bases and V 3 bases, and 8 bases lay outside the gene matches. The CDR3 has 15 amino acids. Germline V CDR1 and CDR2: MGHRA, YSYEKL. The CDR3 region is CASSQDRVRGETQYF. The DNA of the CDR3 is TGCGCCAGCAGCCAGGACAGGGTCAGGGGGGAGACCCAGTACTTC.

The chain links TRBV25-1 to TRBJ2-2, with D unclear. Trimming shortened V by 4 bases and J by 2 bases, and 17 bases separated the two germline ends. Per the germline V gene, CDR1 is MGHDK and CDR2 is SYGVNS. The CDR3 sequence is 17 residues long. The DNA of the CDR3 is TGTGCCAGCAGTGTTCAGAGAGACACCCTAAACACCGGGGAGCTGTTTTTT. This codes for CASSVQRDTLNTGELFF.

This rearrangement joins TRBV18 to TRBJ2-1; 11 bases agree with TRBD2. The germline V gene encodes CDR1 KGHSH and CDR2 LQKENI. This CDR3 has 16 residues. J lost 2 bases, V lost 0 bases, and 0 bases had no gene match. The CDR3 region is CASSPPGLAAYNEQFF. In DNA, the CDR3 is TGTGCCAGCTCACCACCGGGACTAGCGGCCTACAATGAGCAGTTCTTC. Using reference TRBV18 and TRBJ2-1 for the parts outside the CDR3, the full variable domain is NAGVMQNPRHLVRRRGQEARLRCSPMKGHSHVYWYRQLPEEGLKFMVYLQKENIIDESGMPKERFSAEFPKEGPSILRIQQVVRGDSAAYFCASSPPGLAAYNEQFFGPGTRLTVL.

The V and J genes are TRBV7-2 and TRBJ1-5; D is undetermined. V shed 1 base and J shed 3 bases, with 1 base lying between them. CDR3 length: 12 amino acids. CDR1 is SGHTA, CDR2 FQGNSA, per germline. Here the CDR3 DNA reads TGTGCCAGCAGCTTAGACAATCAGCCCCAGCATTTT. It is translated as CASSLDNQPQHF.

The V call is TRBV28, the J call TRBJ2-5, with TRBD1 matching 9 bases. The V segment lost 2 bases and the J segment 5 bases; nucleotides outside the gene matches: 6. There are 15 residues in the CDR3. Germline lookup yields CDR1 MDHEN and CDR2 SYDVKM. The CDR3: CASSLETGGGETQYF. In nucleotides, the CDR3 is TGTGCCAGCAGTTTAGAAACAGGGGGCGGTGAGACCCAGTACTTC.